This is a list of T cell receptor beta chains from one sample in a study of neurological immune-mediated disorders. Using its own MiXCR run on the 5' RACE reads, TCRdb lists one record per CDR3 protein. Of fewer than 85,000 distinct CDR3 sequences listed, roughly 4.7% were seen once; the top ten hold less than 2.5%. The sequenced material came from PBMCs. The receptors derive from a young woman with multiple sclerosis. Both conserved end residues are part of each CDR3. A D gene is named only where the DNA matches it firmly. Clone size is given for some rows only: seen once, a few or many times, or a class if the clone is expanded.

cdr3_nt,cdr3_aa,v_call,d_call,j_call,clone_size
TGTGCCAGCAGTTCACGATTAACAGGGCCCACCGCTGAAGCTTTCTTT,CASSSRLTGPTAEAFF,TRBV12-3/TRBV12-4,NA,TRBJ1-1,many
TGTGCCTGGAGTGTAATGGGGTCGGGGGAGCTGTTTTTT,CAWSVMGSGELFF,TRBV30,NA,TRBJ2-2,NA
TGCGCCAGCAGCTCAGGGGGCGTAGAAGACGAGCAGTACTTC,CASSSGGVEDEQYF,TRBV5-1,TRBD1,TRBJ2-7,many
TGCAGTGCCGCTCATTCAACGGGAGCATCAGATACGCAGTATTTT,CSAAHSTGASDTQYF,TRBV20-1,NA,TRBJ2-3,many
TGTGCCAGCAGTTGGACAGGGGGCTTCGATGGCTACACCTTC,CASSWTGGFDGYTF,TRBV27,TRBD1,TRBJ1-2,many
TGCGCCAGCAGCTTGGACAGACTCACCGGGGAGCTGTTTTTT,CASSLDRLTGELFF,TRBV5-1,NA,TRBJ2-2,many
TGTGCCAGCAGTCGCGGACAGGGAGGCAATCAGCCCCAGCATTTT,CASSRGQGGNQPQHF,TRBV12-3/TRBV12-4,TRBD1,TRBJ1-5,medium-sized
TGTGCCAGCAGTTACGGGGGGGCGCACAGAGAGACCCAGTACTTC,CASSYGGAHRETQYF,TRBV6-5,NA,TRBJ2-5,many
TGTGCCAGCAGTTTACTGCGGGATGCGATGGGTGAGCAGTTCTTC,CASSLLRDAMGEQFF,TRBV28,NA,TRBJ2-1,many
TGTGCCAGCAGCTCGTACCAGTTTCAGCCCCAGCATTTT,CASSSYQFQPQHF,TRBV7-2,NA,TRBJ1-5,many
TGCGCCAGCAGCTTGTTGGGACAGAACACAGATACGCAGTATTTT,CASSLLGQNTDTQYF,TRBV5-1,TRBD1,TRBJ2-3,many
TGCGCCAGCAGCTTGTCGTTCTTACATATTTCGAATTATCAGCCCCAGCATTTT,CASSLSFLHISNYQPQHF,TRBV5-1,NA,TRBJ1-5,many
TGTGCCAGCAAGTTTGGATCTGGGGCCAACGTCCTGACTTTC,CASKFGSGANVLTF,TRBV12-3/TRBV12-4,NA,TRBJ2-6,many
TGTGCCAGCAGCTTAGCGGGGCCCAGCACAGATACGCAGTATTTT,CASSLAGPSTDTQYF,TRBV7-2,NA,TRBJ2-3,many
TGCGCCAGCAGCTTGGAGGGGAGAGCCCAAGAGACCCAGTACTTC,CASSLEGRAQETQYF,TRBV5-1,NA,TRBJ2-5,many
TGCAGTGCTAGAGATCTGCGGGAGAGATATGATACGCAGTATTTT,CSARDLRERYDTQYF,TRBV20-1,TRBD2,TRBJ2-3,NA
TGCGCCAGCAGCACCTCTACGGGGGGGCTTGGGGGCTACACCTTC,CASSTSTGGLGGYTF,TRBV5-1,NA,TRBJ1-2,many
TGTGCCAGCAGTTTGCTGGGGGGAGGGAACACTGAAGCTTTCTTT,CASSLLGGGNTEAFF,TRBV12-3/TRBV12-4,NA,TRBJ1-1,many
TGCAGCGTTGTCCCCGATAGCAACACTGAAGCTTTCTTT,CSVVPDSNTEAFF,TRBV29-1,NA,TRBJ1-1,NA
TGCAGTGCTAGTATGAGCGGGAGCTCCTACAATGAGCAGTTCTTC,CSASMSGSSYNEQFF,TRBV20-1,TRBD2,TRBJ2-1,many
TGTGCCAGCACCCGGGACAGGCGAACAGATACGCAGTATTTT,CASTRDRRTDTQYF,TRBV12-3/TRBV12-4,TRBD1,TRBJ2-3,many
TGCAGTGTATATTACCACAATGAGCAGTTCTTC,CSVYYHNEQFF,TRBV20-1,NA,TRBJ2-1,many
TGCGCCAGCAGCTTGGGACTAGGTCTCTCCTACGAGCAGTACTTC,CASSLGLGLSYEQYF,TRBV5-1,NA,TRBJ2-7,many
TGCAGTGCTTCCCCTCGACAGTTACTTTCCTACAATGAGCAGTTCTTC,CSASPRQLLSYNEQFF,TRBV20-1,NA,TRBJ2-1,many
TGCAGTGCTAGGGTCACAGGGTACCACGAGCAGTACTTC,CSARVTGYHEQYF,TRBV20-1,NA,TRBJ2-7,many
TGTGCCACCACCGTCGGCGGCCAAGAGACCCAGTACTTC,CATTVGGQETQYF,TRBV6-6,NA,TRBJ2-5,few
TGTGCCAGCAGTGAAGCGCTCGGGTCCGGGGAGCTGTTTTTT,CASSEALGSGELFF,TRBV2,NA,TRBJ2-2,NA
TGCGCCAGCGGCCCGGGACATGGTGACATTCAGTACTTC,CASGPGHGDIQYF,TRBV5-1,NA,TRBJ2-4,many
TGTGCCAGCAGCACCCCCGGGACAGGGTCGAATGGCTACACCTTC,CASSTPGTGSNGYTF,TRBV5-5,TRBD1,TRBJ1-2,few
TGTGCCAGCAGCCGGCAGGACTACGAGCAGTACTTC,CASSRQDYEQYF,TRBV7-9,NA,TRBJ2-7,NA
TGTGCCAGCATACCAAATAACAGTTACAATCAGCCCCAGCATTTT,CASIPNNSYNQPQHF,TRBV3-1,NA,TRBJ1-5,NA
TGTGCCAGCAGTCGGACAGGGACCGGAGAGACCCAGTACTTC,CASSRTGTGETQYF,TRBV12-3/TRBV12-4,TRBD1,TRBJ2-5,many
TGCGCCAGCAGCTTTATTAAGGGGGCTGAAGATACGCAGTATTTT,CASSFIKGAEDTQYF,TRBV5-1,TRBD1,TRBJ2-3,many
TGTGCCAGCACCGAGGCGGGGGGCCTGAACACCGGGGAGCTGTTTTTT,CASTEAGGLNTGELFF,TRBV5-5,TRBD2,TRBJ2-2,NA
TGTGCCAGTAAAGACAGGGGGCTTACAGATACGCAGTATTTT,CASKDRGLTDTQYF,TRBV19,TRBD1,TRBJ2-3,many
TGCAGTGCTAGAGATATATTAGCGGGAGACCACGAGCAGTACTTC,CSARDILAGDHEQYF,TRBV20-1,TRBD2,TRBJ2-7,many
TGCGCCAGCAGCCCGGGACAGGCGGCTTCGAAAAAATATGGCTACACCTTC,CASSPGQAASKKYGYTF,TRBV5-1,TRBD1,TRBJ1-2,NA
TGCGCCAGCAGGGGACTAGCGGTGCAGAACACCGGGGAGCTGTTTTTT,CASRGLAVQNTGELFF,TRBV5-1,TRBD2,TRBJ2-2,few
TGTGCCACCAGTCCAGGGGTCGGCAATCAGCCCCAGCATTTT,CATSPGVGNQPQHF,TRBV24-1,NA,TRBJ1-5,many
TGTGCCAGCAGTTTAGGGTCAGGGCAATACAATGAGCAGTTCTTC,CASSLGSGQYNEQFF,TRBV12-3/TRBV12-4,NA,TRBJ2-1,many
TGCGCCAGCAGCTTGTTAGGTGGAGCGCGCACAGATACGCAGTATTTT,CASSLLGGARTDTQYF,TRBV5-1,NA,TRBJ2-3,medium-sized